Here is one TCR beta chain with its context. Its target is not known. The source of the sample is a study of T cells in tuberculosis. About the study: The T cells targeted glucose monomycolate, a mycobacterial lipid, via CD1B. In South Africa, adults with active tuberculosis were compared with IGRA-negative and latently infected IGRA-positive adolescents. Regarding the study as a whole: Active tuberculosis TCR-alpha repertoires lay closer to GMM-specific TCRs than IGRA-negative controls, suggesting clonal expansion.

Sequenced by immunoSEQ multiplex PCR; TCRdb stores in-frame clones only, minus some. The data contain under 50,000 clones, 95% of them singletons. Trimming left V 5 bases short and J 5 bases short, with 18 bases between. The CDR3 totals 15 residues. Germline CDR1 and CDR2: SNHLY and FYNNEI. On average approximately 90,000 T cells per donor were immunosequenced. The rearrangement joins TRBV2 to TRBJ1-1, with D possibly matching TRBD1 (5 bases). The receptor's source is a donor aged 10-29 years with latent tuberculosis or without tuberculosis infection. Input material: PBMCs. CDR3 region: CASSKIGLRGTEAFF. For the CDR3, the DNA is TGTGCCAGCAGTAAAATTGGGTTGCGGGGGACTGAAGCTTTCTTT.